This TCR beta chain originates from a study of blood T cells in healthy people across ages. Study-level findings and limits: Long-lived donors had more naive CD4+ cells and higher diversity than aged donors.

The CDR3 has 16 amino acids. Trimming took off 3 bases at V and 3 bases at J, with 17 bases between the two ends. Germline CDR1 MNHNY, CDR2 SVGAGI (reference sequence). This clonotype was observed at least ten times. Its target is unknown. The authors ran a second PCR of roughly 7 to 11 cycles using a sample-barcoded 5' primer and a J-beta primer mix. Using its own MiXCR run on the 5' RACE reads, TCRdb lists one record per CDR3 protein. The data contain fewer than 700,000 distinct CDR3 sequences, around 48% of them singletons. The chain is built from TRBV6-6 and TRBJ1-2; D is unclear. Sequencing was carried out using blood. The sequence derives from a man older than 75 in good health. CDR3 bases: TGTGCCAGCAGTTATTATGAGGCGGACCCAGACTATGGCTACACCTTC. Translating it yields CASSYYEADPDYGYTF.